Listed here are 21 T cell receptor beta chains from one sample, sequenced in a study of shared clonotypes between healthy human individuals. Data came from immunoSEQ multiplex PCR; TCRdb stores just in-frame clones and leaves some out. The sample yields approximately 95,000 clones, roughly two thirds seen once. The sequenced sample was memory CD8+ T cells sorted from blood. Subset defined: CD45RO+ cells pooled with CCR7-negative TemRA cells. The receptors here all came from a man aged 30 to 39 in good health.

In this sample, this clone is medium-sized. This sample also contains other DNA sequences that code for the same CDR3. J is TRBJ1-5 and V is TRBV14, with D possibly matching TRBD1 (5 bases). Trimming left V 3 bases short and J 7 bases short, with 10 bases between. CDR1 and CDR2 (germline): SGHDN, FVKESK. The CDR3 is 13 amino acids. The CDR3 bases are TGTGCCAGCAGCCATTCAGGGTTGCAGCCCCAGCATTTT. This gives the protein CASSHSGLQPQHF.

J is TRBJ2-7 and V is TRBV15; D not certain. Per the germline V gene, CDR1 is LNHNV and CDR2 is YYDKDF (reference sequence). Deletions cut 4 bases from V and 9 bases from J, with 10 bases between. The CDR3 length is 11 residues. As DNA, the CDR3 is TGTGCCACCAGCAACGGACCTGTGCAGTACTTC. Protein: CATSNGPVQYF.

The chain has TRBV2 and TRBJ2-5; tentatively, D is TRBD1 (5 bases). Between the trimmed V and J ends, which lost 9 bases and 2 bases, there was a span of 16 bases. Germline lookup yields CDR1 SNHLY and CDR2 FYNNEI. The length of the CDR3 is 14 residues. The CDR3 spells CARQANPGQETQYF. CDR3 DNA sequence: TGTGCCAGACAAGCAAACCCAGGGCAAGAGACCCAGTACTTC.

For this clone: A much larger clone differs from this one at a single base, so this may be a read error. The chain couples TRBV11-2 to TRBJ2-5; D is unclear. The V and J ends lost 5 bases and 4 bases respectively, with 20 bases between them. Germline CDR1 and CDR2: SGHAT and FQNNGV. The CDR3 consists of 16 residues. The CDR3 coding sequence is TGTGCCAGCAGCCCTAAAGTACAGAGAAGTCGAGAGACCCAGTACTTC. Its translation: CASSPKVQRSRETQYF.

This chain links TRBV2 with TRBJ2-2, with TRBD1 matching over 7 bases. The CDR3 loop spans 16 amino acids. CDR1 and CDR2 from the germline V gene are SNHLY and FYNNEI. V shed 7 bases and J 1 base; nucleotides not matched to a gene: 9. Here the CDR3 reads CASTEDRSRNTGELFF. CDR3 bases: TGTGCCAGCACTGAGGACAGGTCGAGGAACACCGGGGAGCTGTTTTTT.

This chain links TRBV28 with TRBJ2-1; the D gene is possibly TRBD2 (5 bases). The length of the CDR3 is 15 residues. Deletions cut 3 bases from V and 4 bases from J, with 13 bases between. Germline V lookup: CDR1 MDHEN, CDR2 SYDVKM. The CDR3 is CASSFQLGLYNEQFF. The CDR3 region has the DNA TGTGCCAGCAGTTTTCAACTAGGCCTTTACAATGAGCAGTTCTTC.

This clone occurred many times. Other DNA variants within this sample encode the same CDR3. This chain uses TRBV30 with TRBJ2-5; no definite D call. This CDR3 contains 10 residues. CDR1 GTSNPN and CDR2 SVGIG come from the germline V gene (reference sequence). V lost 3 bases, J lost 3 bases, and 2 bases lay in between. The CDR3 DNA is TGTGCCTGGAGAAAAGAGACCCAGTACTTC. This encodes CAWRKETQYF.

This clone was detected only once. The rearrangement joins TRBV5-4 to TRBJ2-1; D is ambiguous. The CDR3 runs to 15 residues. The V gene lost 2 bases and the J gene lost 0 bases, with 9 bases spanning the gap. Germline CDR1 and CDR2: SGHNT and YYREEE (reference sequence). CDR3 sequence: CASSLVGNSYNEQFF. Written as DNA, the CDR3 is TGTGCCAGCAGCTTAGTGGGTAACTCCTACAATGAGCAGTTCTTC.

This clone appeared many times. The CDR3 protein is CASRYEQYF. CDR3 nucleotide sequence: TGCGCCAGCAGGTACGAGCAGTACTTC. V gene TRBV10-1 combines with J gene TRBJ2-7, with no clear D. V shed 6 bases and J shed 4 bases, with 1 base lying between them. The CDR3 has 9 residues. The germline gives CDR1 WNHNN, CDR2 SYGVQD (reference sequence).

CDR3 amino acids: CASSPAREKLFF. The CDR3 DNA reads as TGTGCCAGCTCACCAGCACGTGAAAAACTGTTTTTT. The chain combines TRBV18 with TRBJ1-4; D remains ambiguous. V gave up 2 bases and J gave up 7 bases, with 5 bases separating them. Germline V gene sequence: CDR1 KGHSH, CDR2 LQKENI. The CDR3 is 12 amino acids.

The chain links TRBV7-9 to TRBJ2-5; D gene uncertain. Germline V gene data show CDR1 as SEHNR and CDR2 as FQNEAQ (reference sequence). The CDR3 spans 14 residues. V was cut by 2 bases and J by 2 bases, with 9 bases left in between. The CDR3 DNA follows: TGTGCCAGCAGCTTATCCTCTTTGCAAGAGACCCAGTACTTC. Protein: CASSLSSLQETQYF.

The chain uses TRBV18 and TRBJ2-1, with 13 nucleotides matching TRBD2. The CDR3 sequence is 17 residues long. V shed 2 bases, J shed 8 bases, and the junction held 9 bases outside the gene matches. From germline, CDR1 is KGHSH and CDR2 LQKENI. Here the CDR3 DNA reads TGTGCCAGCTCACCAACGACTAGCGGGAGGTTGGTTGATGAGCAGTTCTTC. This sequence encodes CASSPTTSGRLVDEQFF.

V gene TRBV6-6 combines with J gene TRBJ1-5; tentative D call: TRBD1 (6 bases). Trimming took 6 bases from V and 6 from J, leaving 21 bases between them. From germline, CDR1 is MNHNY and CDR2 SVGAGI (reference sequence). CDR3 size: 16 residues. The CDR3 reads CASRNSTGSLSQPQHF. The CDR3 bases are TGTGCCAGCAGGAACTCTACAGGGTCGCTGTCTCAGCCCCAGCATTTT.

V usage is TRBV6-4 and J usage is TRBJ2-1; 7 bases agree with TRBD2. Germline trimming cut 4 bases from V and 6 bases from J; bases unmatched to any gene: 9. CDR3 length equals 15 residues. Germline CDR1 MRHNA, CDR2 SNTAGT. CDR3 sequence (DNA): TGTGCCAGCAGTGCCGAGCCAGGGACTATCAATGAGCAGTTCTTC. Residues: CASSAEPGTINEQFF.

The chain recombines TRBV5-4 with TRBJ2-7, with D perhaps TRBD1 or TRBD2 (5 bases each). In germline, CDR1 is SGHNT, CDR2 YYREEE (reference sequence). V lost 4 bases and J lost 3, with 14 bases in between. CDR3 length: 14 amino acids. This CDR3 reads CASSQSRGNYEQYF. As DNA, the CDR3 is TGTGCCAGCAGCCAGTCGAGGGGCAACTACGAGCAGTACTTC.

This chain joins TRBV4-3 and TRBJ2-6, with a tentative D call TRBD2 (5 bases). This CDR3 is built from 16 residues. V was clipped by 0 bases and J by 2 bases, with 8 bases between them. CDR1 LGHNA and CDR2 YSLEER come from the germline V gene. The CDR3 DNA reads TGCGCCAGCAGCCAAGATCTCGGGGCTGGGGCCAACGTCCTGACTTTC. It yields the protein CASSQDLGAGANVLTF.

The rearrangement joins TRBV27 to TRBJ2-3; D gene ambiguous. Germline assignment: CDR1 MNHEY and CDR2 SMNVEV (reference sequence). Trimming took 8 bases from V and 1 from J, leaving 13 bases between them. CDR3 length equals 14 residues. The CDR3 region has the DNA TGTGCCAGCCGGCCTTTGGGTGGCACAGATACGCAGTATTTT. Protein sequence: CASRPLGGTDTQYF.

The CDR3: CSVPISDSPYEQYF. Here the CDR3 DNA reads TGCAGCGTCCCCATATCGGACAGTCCCTACGAGCAGTACTTC. The chain joins TRBV29-1 to TRBJ2-7; D is possibly TRBD1 (6 bases). Germline assignment: CDR1 SQVTM and CDR2 ANQGSEA. V lost 6 bases and J lost 2, with 17 bases in between. The CDR3 sequence is 14 residues long.

The chain employs TRBV28 and TRBJ2-6; TRBD2 matches 14 bases. There are 18 residues in the CDR3. Trimming removed 7 bases from V and 0 bases from J; junction bases left unmatched: 5. Germline values: CDR1 MDHEN, CDR2 SYDVKM. CDR3 in DNA: TGTGCCAGCATAGGACTAGCGGGAGGACTCTCTGGGGCCAACGTCCTGACTTTC. This gives the protein CASIGLAGGLSGANVLTF. The full variable domain, rest sourced from reference TRBV28 and TRBJ2-6, is DVKVTQSSRYLVKRTGEKVFLECVQDMDHENMFWYRQDPGLGLRLIYFSYDVKMKEKGDIPEGYSVSREKKERFSLILESASTNQTSMYLCASIGLAGGLSGANVLTFGAGSRLTVL.

The chain joins TRBV27 to TRBJ2-1; 10 bases are shared with TRBD1. CDR1 and CDR2 from the germline V gene are MNHEY and SMNVEV (reference sequence). The CDR3 runs 15 residues. V dropped 8 bases and J dropped 3; count of bases not matched to a gene: 7. The CDR3 DNA follows: TGTGCCAGCGGGCTTGGGGACAGGGGCTACAATGAGCAGTTCTTC. It specifies CASGLGDRGYNEQFF.

This rearrangement joins TRBV2 to TRBJ2-7; D not resolved. Germline CDR1 and CDR2: SNHLY and FYNNEI. V lost 1 base, J lost 0 bases, and 13 bases lay in between. This CDR3 has 16 residues. Here the CDR3 DNA reads TGTGCCAGCAGTGAAGACACTAATAGACGCTCCTACGAGCAGTACTTC. It is translated as CASSEDTNRRSYEQYF.